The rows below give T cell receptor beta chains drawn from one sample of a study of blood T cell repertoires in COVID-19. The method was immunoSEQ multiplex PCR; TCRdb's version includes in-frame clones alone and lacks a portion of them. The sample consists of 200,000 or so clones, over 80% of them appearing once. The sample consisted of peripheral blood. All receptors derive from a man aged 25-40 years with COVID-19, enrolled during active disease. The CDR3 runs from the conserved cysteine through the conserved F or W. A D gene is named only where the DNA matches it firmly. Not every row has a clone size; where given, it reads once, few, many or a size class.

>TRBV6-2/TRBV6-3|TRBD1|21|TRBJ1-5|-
TGTGCCAGCAGTTTCCCAAAATTACAGGGGTCCACCGTTAATGGCAATCAGCCCCAGCATTTT
CASSFPKLQGSTVNGNQPQHF
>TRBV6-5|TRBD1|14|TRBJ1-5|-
TGTGCCAGCAGCAAGGGACAGGGCTATCAGCCCCAGCATTTT
CASSKGQGYQPQHF
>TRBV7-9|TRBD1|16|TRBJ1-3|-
TGTGCCAGCAGCGCTTCAACAGGGGGCGATGGAAACACCATATATTTT
CASSASTGGDGNTIYF
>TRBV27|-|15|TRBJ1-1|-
TGTGCCAGTAGTCGCCTCCAAACGGGGAACACTGAAGCTTTCTTT
CASSRLQTGNTEAFF
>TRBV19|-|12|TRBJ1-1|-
TGTGCCAAAGGACATCTGAACACTGAAGCTTTCTTT
CAKGHLNTEAFF
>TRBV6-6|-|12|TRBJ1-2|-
TGTGCCAGCAGTTACGGGCAGCAAGGCTACACCTTC
CASSYGQQGYTF
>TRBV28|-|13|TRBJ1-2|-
TGTGCCAGCAGTTTACTCCAGGCGTATGGCTACACCTTC
CASSLLQAYGYTF
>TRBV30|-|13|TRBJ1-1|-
TGTGCCTGGGCTGCGGGGATGAACACTGAAGCTTTCTTT
CAWAAGMNTEAFF
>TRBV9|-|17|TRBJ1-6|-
TGTGCCAGCAGCGTGGGCAGAACCAGCTCCTATAATTCACCCCTCCACTTT
CASSVGRTSSYNSPLHF
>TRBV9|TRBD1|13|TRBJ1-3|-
TGTGCCAGCAGCGAACAGGGGCGGGACACCATATATTTT
CASSEQGRDTIYF
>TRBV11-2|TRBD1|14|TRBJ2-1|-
TGTGCCAGCAGCTCCGGGACAGGGCCTAATGAGCAGTTCTTC
CASSSGTGPNEQFF
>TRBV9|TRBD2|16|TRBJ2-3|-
TGTGCCAGCAGCGCCCGACGGGGGGATAGCACAGATACGCAGTATTTT
CASSARRGDSTDTQYF
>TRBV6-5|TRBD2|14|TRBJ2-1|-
TGTGCCAGCACTAGCGGGGACGGAGACAATGAGCAGTTCTTC
CASTSGDGDNEQFF
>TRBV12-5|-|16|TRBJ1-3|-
TGTGCTAGTCAGGAGAGCGGGGGGGCTTTAGGAAACACCATATATTTT
CASQESGGALGNTIYF
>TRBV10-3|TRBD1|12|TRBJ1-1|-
TGTGCCATCAGTGAGAATGAGGGGGCAGCTTTCTTT
CAISENEGAAFF
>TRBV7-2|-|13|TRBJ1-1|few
TGTGCCAGCAGCTTAGACTTTAACACTGAAGCTTTCTTT
CASSLDFNTEAFF
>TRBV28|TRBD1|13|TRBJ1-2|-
TGTGCCAGCACACCCAGGGGGAACTATGGCTACACCTTC
CASTPRGNYGYTF
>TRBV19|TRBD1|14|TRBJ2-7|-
TGTGCCAGTAGTATGGGGACAGCCTACTACGAGCAGTACTTC
CASSMGTAYYEQYF
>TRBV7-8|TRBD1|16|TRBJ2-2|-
TGTGCCAGCAGCCTCCGGGACAGGGGAAACACCGGGGAGCTGTTTTTT
CASSLRDRGNTGELFF
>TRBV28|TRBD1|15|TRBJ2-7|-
TGTGCCAGCAGTCCGTCCGGGACAGCATCCTACGAGCAGTACTTC
CASSPSGTASYEQYF
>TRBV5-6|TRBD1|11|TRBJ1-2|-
TGTGCCAGCAGCTCAGGACAGGTCAACACCTTC
CASSSGQVNTF
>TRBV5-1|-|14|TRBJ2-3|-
TGCGCCAGCAGCTCACAACAATACAGAGATACGCAGTATTTT
CASSSQQYRDTQYF
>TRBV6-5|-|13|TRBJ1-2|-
TGTGCCAGCACCAAGGGGGGGACCTATGGCTACACCTTC
CASTKGGTYGYTF
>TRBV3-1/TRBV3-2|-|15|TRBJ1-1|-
TGTGCCAGCAGCCTATCGACAGGTGTGAACACTGAAGCTTTCTTT
CASSLSTGVNTEAFF
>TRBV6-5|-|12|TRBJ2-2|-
TGTGCCAGCAGTCTGACGGGTCGTGAGCTGTTTTTT
CASSLTGRELFF
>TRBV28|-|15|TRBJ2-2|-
TGTGCCACCAACACCGGACAGTCGAACACCGGGGAGCTGTTTTTT
CATNTGQSNTGELFF
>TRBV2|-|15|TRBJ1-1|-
TGTGCCAGCAGTGAGGGGCCAGGGACAAACACTGAAGCTTTCTTT
CASSEGPGTNTEAFF
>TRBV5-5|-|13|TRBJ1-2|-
TGTGCCAGCACGAGCCTAGCTAACTATGGCTACACCTTC
CASTSLANYGYTF
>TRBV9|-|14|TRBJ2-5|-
TGTGCCAGCAGCGCTCAGCAGGGAGGAGAGACCCAGTACTTC
CASSAQQGGETQYF
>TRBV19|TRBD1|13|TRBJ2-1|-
TGTGCCAGTGGACAGGGGGACGACAATGAGCAGTTCTTC
CASGQGDDNEQFF
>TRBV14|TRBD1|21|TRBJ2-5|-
TGTGCCAGCAGCCAAGATTGGGGACAGGGAGCCCCAGGGGGGATCGAAGAGACCCAGTACTTC
CASSQDWGQGAPGGIEETQYF
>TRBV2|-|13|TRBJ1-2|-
TGTGCCAACAGGGAGGCAGCTAACTATGGCTACACCTTC
CANREAANYGYTF
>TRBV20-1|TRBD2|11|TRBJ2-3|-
TGCAGTGCCTTTAGCGGGGGGGCCCAGTATTTT
CSAFSGGAQYF
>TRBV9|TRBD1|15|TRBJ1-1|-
TGTGCCAGCAGCGCGACAGGGGACGGGAACACTGAAGCTTTCTTT
CASSATGDGNTEAFF
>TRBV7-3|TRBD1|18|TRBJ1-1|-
TGTGCCAGCAGCTTAAACCCCGGGACAGGGGGACTCGGTAATGAAGCTTTCTTT
CASSLNPGTGGLGNEAFF
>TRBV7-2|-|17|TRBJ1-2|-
TGTGCCAGCAGCTTTACCTATCAACAGGGCATATTCTATGGCTACACCTTC
CASSFTYQQGIFYGYTF
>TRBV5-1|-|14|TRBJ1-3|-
TGCGCCAGCAGCTTGGGTTCAGGGGGAAACACCATATATTTT
CASSLGSGGNTIYF
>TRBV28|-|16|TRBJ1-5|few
TGTGCCAGCAGTGCCTTTCCGCGGGGGGGCAATCAGCCCCAGCATTTT
CASSAFPRGGNQPQHF
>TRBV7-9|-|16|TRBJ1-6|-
TGTGCCAGCAGCTTAGTCTCCGGGGTGGGTAATTCACCCCTCCACTTT
CASSLVSGVGNSPLHF
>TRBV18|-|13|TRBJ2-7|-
TGTGCCAGCTCATGGCAGGACTGGGACGAGCAGTACTTC
CASSWQDWDEQYF
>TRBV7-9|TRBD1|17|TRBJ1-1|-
TGTGCCAGCAGCCCTTTTCCTTACGGACAGGGGACCCCTGAAGCTTTCTTT
CASSPFPYGQGTPEAFF
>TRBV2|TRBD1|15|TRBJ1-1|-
TGTGCCAGCAGTCGAGCCGGGACAGCGAACACTGAAGCTTTCTTT
CASSRAGTANTEAFF
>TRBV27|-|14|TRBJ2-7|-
TGTGCCAGCAGTCACGAACGGGGAGGCTACGAGCAGTACTTC
CASSHERGGYEQYF
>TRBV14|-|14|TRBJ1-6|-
TGTGCCAGCAGCCAAGGGACAGTTGATTCACCCCTCCACTTT
CASSQGTVDSPLHF
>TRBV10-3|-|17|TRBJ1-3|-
TGTGCCATCAGTGAGTCGTCAGGGACTATATCTGGAAACACCATATATTTT
CAISESSGTISGNTIYF
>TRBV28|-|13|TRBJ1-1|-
TGTGCCAGCACGGGGGGGCTGTGGACTGAAGCTTTCTTT
CASTGGLWTEAFF
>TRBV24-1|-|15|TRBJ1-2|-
TGTGCCACCAGTGATTCTCGGGTTTCTAACTATGGCTACACCTTC
CATSDSRVSNYGYTF
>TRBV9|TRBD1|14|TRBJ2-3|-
TGTGCCAGCAGCTCCCTCCCGGGACAGAATACGCAGTATTTT
CASSSLPGQNTQYF
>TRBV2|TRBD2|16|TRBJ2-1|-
TGTGCCAGCAGTGACTTAACGGGGAGACTAGCGGGTGAGCAGTTCTTC
CASSDLTGRLAGEQFF
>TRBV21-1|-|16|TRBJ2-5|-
TGTGCCAGCACCCCCTCGGGAGGGGCAAACCAAGAGACCCAGTACTTC
CASTPSGGANQETQYF
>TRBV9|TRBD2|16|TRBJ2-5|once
TGTGCCAGCAGCTCACCAAAGACTAGCGCCGAAGAGACCCAGTACTTC
CASSSPKTSAEETQYF
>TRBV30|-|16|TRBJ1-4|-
TGTGCCTGGAGTGTAGGGGTCCAGCAACTCGGTGAAAAACTGTTTTTT
CAWSVGVQQLGEKLFF
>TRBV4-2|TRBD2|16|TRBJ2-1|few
TGTGCCAGCAGCCAAGATGGTAGCGGGACATCGAATGAGCAGTTCTTC
CASSQDGSGTSNEQFF
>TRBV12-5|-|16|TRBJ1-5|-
TGTGCTAGTGGTTTGGTTAGACAGGCGGAGTATCAGCCCCAGCATTTT
CASGLVRQAEYQPQHF
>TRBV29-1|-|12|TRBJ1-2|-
TGCAGCGTAACCGGGAGAGTAGGTGGCTACACCTTC
CSVTGRVGGYTF
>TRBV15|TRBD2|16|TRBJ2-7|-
TGTGCCACCAGCAGAGACCCCGGGGGGGGTTCCTACGAGCAGTACTTC
CATSRDPGGGSYEQYF
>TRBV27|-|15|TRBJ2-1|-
TGTGCCAGCAGTTTTTTGGGGGGAGCCTACAATGAGCAGTTCTTC
CASSFLGGAYNEQFF
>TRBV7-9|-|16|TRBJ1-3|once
TGTGCCAGCAGCTTACCTCAGGGGTTCTCTGGAAACACCATATATTTT
CASSLPQGFSGNTIYF
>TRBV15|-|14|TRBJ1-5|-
TGTGCCACCAGCAGAGTGTATAGCAATCAGCCCCAGCATTTT
CATSRVYSNQPQHF
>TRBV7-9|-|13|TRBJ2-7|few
TGTGCCAGCAGCTTACTTCAGGGCGGTGAGCAGTACTTC
CASSLLQGGEQYF